The entry below describes one T cell receptor (beta chain). Its antigen remains unidentified. This sample is drawn from a study of shared clonotypes between healthy human individuals. Germline CDR1 SNHLY, CDR2 FYNNEI. The CDR3 spans 15 residues. Trimming removed 1 base at V and 9 bases at J, with 13 bases between. Across several immunoSEQ plates, the genomic DNA of each subset was split evenly. Produced via immunoSEQ multiplex PCR; TCRdb's table is partial and in-frame only. The sample gives about 2 million clones, about 95% of which show up once; 1% to 1.3% is in the top ten. CD45RO negativity and positive selection for CCR7 defined naive CD8 cells, a population that excluded terminally differentiated effector memory CD45RA+ cells. Study outcomes and limitations: Relative to clonotypes present in all four donors, those not shared had lower generation probabilities. Estimated clonotype richness was generally higher in naive than memory subsets.

This clonotype was obtained from a man aged 18 to 35 in good health. The specimen sequenced was naive CD8+ T cells sorted from blood. The chain carries TRBV2 and TRBJ1-6, with unresolved D. The CDR3 nucleotides read TGTGCCAGCAGTGAAGGTTCCCAGCCGGTTTCACCCCTCCACTTT. It encodes CASSEGSQPVSPLHF.